This TCR beta chain was identified during a study of T cell responses to AZD1222 COVID-19 vaccine. Sequenced by immunoSEQ multiplex PCR; TCRdb stores in-frame clones only, minus some. The sample consists of about 140,000 clones, approximately 92% of them appearing once. Study results and limitations: Repertoires were collected only later (after the peak T cell response had occurred). Nearly half of spike-specific TCRs reportedly go after variant regions that carry no mutations. In a largely white British group with more females than males, clonal diversity was possibly underestimated.

Note on this clone: Its target is unknown.

Germline V gene sequence: CDR1 SGHRS, CDR2 YFSETQ. CDR3 length: 17 residues. Unmatched junction bases numbered 10, after V lost 4 bases and J lost 0 bases. Sequencing was performed on peripheral blood, taken on day 0 of AZD1222 vaccination. The V call is TRBV5-1, the J call TRBJ2-1; 7 bases are a match to TRBD2. The source of this sequence is an adult in good health. CDR3 sequence: CASSLRDYTSSYNEQFF. Written as DNA, the CDR3 is TGCGCCAGCAGCCTACGGGACTATACGAGCTCCTACAATGAGCAGTTCTTC.